These T cell receptor beta chains were read from a single sample in a study of T cells in Graves' hyperthyroidism and ophthalmopathy. Each CDR3 protein gets one entry after TCRdb re-called the multiplex PCR reads with MiXCR. The sample yields about 690,000 distinct CDR3 sequences, 15% to 20% seen once. What was sequenced was blood. These receptors came from a man aged 45-60 years with Graves' hyperthyroidism. Both conserved end residues are part of each CDR3. The order of the fields is clone size, J gene, D gene, V gene, CDR3 DNA, CDR3 protein. D genes are given only for firm matches. Where a row states a size, it is once, few, many or the class of an expanded clone; other rows omit it.

many	TRBJ2-1	TRBD2	TRBV27	TGTGCCAGCATCCCATCAGCGGGAGGGCCGAAGGCGTTCTTC	CASIPSAGGPKAFF
many	TRBJ1-1	.	TRBV28	TGTGCCAGCAGTTTCAGATCAAGGCCTTTAAACACTGAAGCTTTCTTT	CASSFRSRPLNTEAFF
many	TRBJ1-6	.	TRBV6-1	TGTGCCAGCAGTGAAGGGGGATACTCCTATAATTCACCCCTCCACTTT	CASSEGGYSYNSPLHF
many	TRBJ2-7	TRBD2	TRBV7-8	TGTGCCAGCAGCCCCTCCGGGACTAGCGGCTACGAGCAGTACTTC	CASSPSGTSGYEQYF
many	TRBJ2-7	.	TRBV2	TGTGCCAGCAGCAGAGACGGAAGGGAGCAGTACTTC	CASSRDGREQYF
many	TRBJ1-4	.	TRBV27	TGTGCCAGCAGTTCGACGGCTGCAACTAATGAAAAACTGTTTTTT	CASSSTAATNEKLFF
many	TRBJ2-5	.	TRBV6-1	TGTGCCAGACGTACATATTGCCAAGAGACCCAGTACTTC	CARRTYCQETQYF
many	TRBJ2-3	.	TRBV12-3/TRBV12-4	TGTGCCAGCAGTAGTTGGAGGGGAACAGATACGCAGTATTTT	CASSSWRGTDTQYF
many	TRBJ2-7	.	TRBV29-1	TGCAGCGCCACCCGGGACACTGTCTACGAGCAGTACTTC	CSATRDTVYEQYF
.	TRBJ2-7	.	TRBV18	TGTGCCAGCTCAATCCATCAGGGAAATCTTAACTACGAGCAGTACTTC	CASSIHQGNLNYEQYF
.	TRBJ1-1	.	TRBV3-1	TGTGCCGGCAGTCCCGGGACGGTTAACACTGAAGCTTTCTTT	CAGSPGTVNTEAFF
.	TRBJ2-1	.	TRBV9	TGTGCCAGCAGCGTAGTCGGGGCGGTAAGCAATGAGCAGTTCTTC	CASSVVGAVSNEQFF
many	TRBJ2-1	.	TRBV6-2/TRBV6-3	TGTGCCAGCAGTTCGGGGGGCTTGAAGCACAATGAGCAGTTCTTC	CASSSGGLKHNEQFF
few	TRBJ2-3	.	TRBV6-1	TGTGCCAGCACCCTCGTCAGACTTGCGGATAGCACAGATACGCAGTATTTT	CASTLVRLADSTDTQYF
many	TRBJ2-2	TRBD2	TRBV27	TGTGCCAGCAAGCGGGAGGGGACCGGGGAGCTGTTTTTT	CASKREGTGELFF
.	TRBJ2-3	.	TRBV7-9	TGTGCCTGCAGCCCGCCGAGGGGCACAGATACGCAGTATTTT	CACSPPRGTDTQYF
many	TRBJ2-1	TRBD2	TRBV28	TGTGCCAGCAGTTTCCCGGGACTAGAGTACAATGAGCAGTTCTTC	CASSFPGLEYNEQFF
.	TRBJ2-7	.	TRBV7-9	TGTGCCAGCAGCCCCGGACAGACCAGCTCCTACGAGCAGTACTTC	CASSPGQTSSYEQYF
few	TRBJ2-7	TRBD2	TRBV12-3/TRBV12-4	TGTGCCAGCAGTTTGGTAGCGGGAGGGAGGTACGAGCAGTACTTC	CASSLVAGGRYEQYF
many	TRBJ2-2	TRBD2	TRBV11-2	TGTGCCAGCAGCTTTTCTAGCGGGGTCCCCGGGGAGCTGTTTTTT	CASSFSSGVPGELFF
.	TRBJ2-7	.	TRBV20-1	TGCAGTGCCCCGATTCCAGATTTCTACGAGCAGTACTTC	CSAPIPDFYEQYF
few	TRBJ1-3	.	TRBV4-1	TGCGCCAGCAGCCAACCACATAGCTCTGGAAACACCATATATTTT	CASSQPHSSGNTIYF